The 15 T cell receptor beta chains reported below all come from one sample, sequenced in a study of identical twins. TCRdb analysed the 5' RACE reads with MiXCR anew, one entry per CDR3 protein. There are 1.5 million to 2 million distinct CDR3 sequences in the sample; under 35% occur only once, and 0.25% to 0.3% lies in the top ten. Sequencing was carried out using cord blood. The receptor source for this set is a newborn girl in good health.

The table lists this clonotype with a count of one. The rearrangement links TRBV14 to TRBJ1-1; D possibly corresponds to TRBD1 (5 bases). Germline V lookup: CDR1 SGHDN, CDR2 FVKESK. V was clipped by 1 base and J by 0 bases, with 12 bases between them. CDR3 size: 16 residues. DNA for the CDR3: TGTGCCAGCAGCCAAGCCCTGGGACGAGTGAACACTGAAGCTTTCTTT. Encoded protein: CASSQALGRVNTEAFF.

A few counts support this clonotype. The gene calls are TRBV20-1 and TRBJ2-7; no clear D gene. Trimming pared 0 bases from V and 6 bases from J, leaving 21 bases between. CDR3 length equals 16 residues. Germline V gene lookup returns CDR1 DFQATT and CDR2 SNEGSKA (reference sequence). CDR3 DNA: TGCAGTGCTAGAGATCTGGCAGGCGGATTCGCTAGCGAGCAGTACTTC. It specifies CSARDLAGGFASEQYF.

The chain links TRBV12-3 or TRBV12-4 to TRBJ1-2; possible D gene TRBD1, 6 bases. The CDR3 is 12 amino acids. V was shortened by 6 bases and J by 8 bases, with 13 bases between the two germline ends. The CDR3 sequence is CASRKQGGGYTF. In nucleotides, the CDR3 is TGTGCCAGCAGAAAACAGGGAGGCGGCTACACCTTC.

This clonotype came up many times. The rearrangement joins TRBV5-1 to TRBJ2-1; no definite D call. The germline V and J ends were trimmed by 0 bases and 8 bases, with 9 bases remaining between them. CDR1 is SGHRS and CDR2 is YFSETQ in the germline V gene. The CDR3 is made up of 13 amino acids. CDR3 nucleotide sequence: TGCGCCAGCAGCTTGGTTGTCGGCGATGAGCAGTTCTTC. As protein: CASSLVVGDEQFF.

This clonotype has just one count. Given a much more abundant clone one base away, this may be a read error. CDR3 DNA: TGCAGCGTTATGTGGAACTATGGCTACACCTTC. Translated, it gives CSVMWNYGYTF. The genes are TRBV29-1 and TRBJ1-2, with unresolved D. There are 11 residues in the CDR3. V was shortened by 5 bases and J by 2 bases, with 6 bases between the two germline ends. The germline V gene encodes CDR1 SQVTM and CDR2 ANQGSEA.

This chain links TRBV12-3 or TRBV12-4 with TRBJ2-3, with 8 bases that match TRBD2. The CDR3 covers 18 residues. V dropped 0 bases and J dropped 4; count of bases not matched to a gene: 12. The CDR3, as DNA: TGTGCCAGCAGTTTAGCGGGGCCGGGACTAGTCTCTCCAGATACGCAGTATTTT. This encodes CASSLAGPGLVSPDTQYF.

This clonotype has a handful of counts. The chain has TRBV20-1 and TRBJ1-2; D call uncertain. Germline V CDR1 and CDR2: DFQATT, SNEGSKA (reference sequence). CDR3 length equals 11 residues. V was trimmed by 2 bases and J by 8 bases, leaving 9 bases between them. For the CDR3, the DNA is TGCAGTGCTAGACTCAGAGCGGGCTACACCTTC. The encoded protein is CSARLRAGYTF.

This clonotype was recorded a few times. The CDR3 DNA is TGTGCCAGCAGCCCCGAGGGACTAGCGGGCTACAATGAGCAGTTCTTC. Translation: CASSPEGLAGYNEQFF. V gene TRBV7-2 combines with J gene TRBJ2-1; the match to TRBD2 covers 12 bases. Germline assignment: CDR1 SGHTA and CDR2 FQGNSA. The V and J ends lost 5 bases and 3 bases, in that order; junction bases with no gene match: 5. The CDR3 consists of 16 residues.

This chain joins TRBV27 and TRBJ1-1; D not resolved. The germline CDR1 and CDR2 sequences are MNHEY and SMNVEV (reference sequence). This CDR3 contains 16 residues. V was clipped by 0 bases and J by 0 bases, with 11 bases between them. The CDR3 is CASSLSIALMNTEAFF. CDR3 bases: TGTGCCAGCAGTTTATCGATCGCGCTTATGAACACTGAAGCTTTCTTT.

This clonotype has a handful of counts. The chain links TRBV15 to TRBJ1-5, with a possible D match to TRBD1 (6 bases). The CDR3 has 16 amino acids. The V end lost 3 bases, the J end lost 4 bases, and 16 bases lay between the germline ends. Germline values: CDR1 LNHNV, CDR2 YYDKDF (reference sequence). The CDR3 DNA reads as TGTGCCACCAGCAGGACCCATAGACAGGCAAATCAGCCCCAGCATTTT. It translates to CATSRTHRQANQPQHF.

The chain carries TRBV3-1 and TRBJ2-7; TRBD1 might be the D (5 bases). V was trimmed by 6 bases and J by 2 bases, leaving 17 bases between them. The germline V gene encodes CDR1 LGHDT and CDR2 YNNKEL (reference sequence). The CDR3 is 15 amino acids. The CDR3 coding sequence is TGTGCCAGCAGAACTACGACAGTTTACACCTACGAGCAGTACTTC. Its protein product is CASRTTTVYTYEQYF.

The V call is TRBV7-2, the J call TRBJ1-1; possibly TRBD1 for D (5 bases). The length of the CDR3 is 14 residues. The V end was cut by 0 bases, the J end by 4 bases, with 9 bases between. CDR1 and CDR2 from the germline V gene are SGHTA and FQGNSA. CDR3 sequence (DNA): TGTGCCAGCAGCTTAGCGTCAGGGTTCACTGAAGCTTTCTTT. As protein: CASSLASGFTEAFF.

This clonotype came up a few times. The gene calls are TRBV4-2 and TRBJ2-5, with no clear D. The CDR3 is made up of 16 amino acids. The germline V gene has CDR1 LGHNA and CDR2 YNFKEQ. V was trimmed by 2 bases and J by 11 bases, leaving 24 bases between them. In nucleotides, the CDR3 is TGTGCCAGCAGCCAACATAATAATGGGCCTTACAATGAGCAGTACTTC. Amino acid sequence: CASSQHNNGPYNEQYF.

The V and J genes are TRBV20-1 and TRBJ1-3; D is perhaps TRBD1 (5 bases). With 2 bases removed from V and 0 bases from J, the gap between germline ends came to 8 bases. Germline V lookup: CDR1 DFQATT, CDR2 SNEGSKA (reference sequence). This CDR3 region has 14 residues. DNA for the CDR3: TGCAGTGCTAGACGGGGCGTCTCTGGAAACACCATATATTTT. Its protein product is CSARRGVSGNTIYF.

This clonotype was detected a few times. This chain links TRBV7-9 with TRBJ2-2, with a tentative D call TRBD2 (5 bases). V was shortened by 3 bases and J by 8 bases, with 10 bases between the two germline ends. Germline V gene lookup returns CDR1 SEHNR and CDR2 FQNEAQ (reference sequence). The CDR3 is made up of 13 amino acids. The CDR3 bases are TGTGCCAGCAGCTTCCGGGAAACGGGGGAGCTGTTTTTT. This encodes CASSFRETGELFF.